This T cell receptor beta chain was sequenced for a study of blood T cell repertoires in COVID-19. Background on the study: Donors in the United States, Italy and Spain gave samples during acute or convalescent COVID-19. PBMCs, B-cell-depleted T cells, or T cells provided the cDNA or gDNA that made up the material.

During active infection, Seattle patients enrolled and were then monitored through disease. Original handling: Nucleated cell number was recorded as an estimate derived from reference gene primer amplification. The data were produced by immunoSEQ multiplex PCR, yet TCRdb's version contains in-frame clones alone and is incomplete. The V and J calls and clone size were taken over from that table, and D and trimming were inferred from the DNA. The table lists about 330,000 clones, roughly 87% of them singletons. Trimming pared 4 bases from V and 4 bases from J, leaving 11 bases between. The germline CDR1 and CDR2 sequences are SGHNT and YYREEE (reference sequence). The CDR3 extends over 14 amino acids.

Source material: peripheral blood. This chain uses TRBV5-4 with TRBJ1-4, with D possibly TRBD1 on 5 matching bases. The sequence was obtained from a man aged 25 to 40 with COVID-19, enrolled during active disease. CDR3 DNA: TGTGCCAGCAGCCCACAGGCCAATAATGAAAAACTGTTTTTT. Its protein is CASSPQANNEKLFF. Supplemented by reference TRBV5-4 and TRBJ1-4, the full variable domain reads ETGVTQSPTHLIKTRGQQVTLRCSSQSGHNTVSWYQQALGQGPQFIFQYYREEENGRGNFPPRFSGLQFPNYSSELNVNALELDDSALYLCASSPQANNEKLFFGSGTQLSVL.